This T cell receptor beta chain was identified during a study of T-cell memory formation after mild COVID-19. About the research overall: Clustering of TCRs was largely donor specific.

A remark on this clonotype: Its antigen is not known.

Per the germline V gene, CDR1 is SGHRS and CDR2 is YFSETQ. The V end was cut by 4 bases, the J end by 6 bases, with 11 bases between. The CDR3 loop spans 12 amino acids. MiXCR, applied by TCRdb to the 5' RACE reads, yields one record per CDR3 protein. Among 150,000 to 200,000 distinct CDR3 sequences, 16% were seen once, and the ten largest hold roughly 2.1%. Regarding the study as a whole: CD4+ bias marked clones expanding day 15 to 37, unlike balanced contracting clones. Day 37-peaking second-wave clones had unconfirmed SARS-CoV-2 specificity.

The chain is built from TRBV5-1 and TRBJ2-7, with a weak D call TRBD2 (7 bases). The clonotype was recovered from an adult woman who had mild COVID-19 (a few samples of this study predate the infection). Cell type and time point are not known. Sequencing input: PBMCs or a T cell subset sorted from them (not recorded which). The CDR3 loop reads CASSGGGGEQYF. CDR3 coding DNA: TGCGCCAGCAGCGGGGGCGGGGGCGAGCAGTACTTC.